The rows below give T cell receptor beta chains drawn from one sample of a study of CD8+ T cells in alopecia areata. Sequencing was performed with immunoSEQ multiplex PCR; in TCRdb, only in-frame clones are kept and a portion is missing. Of over 150,000 clones in the sample, around 56% were seen once. Source: CD4+ T cells sorted from blood, taken at week 4, from a patient treated with tofacitinib. These receptor sequences come from a human donor with alopecia areata. Each CDR3 is given with its conserved first and last residue.

J gene | V gene | CDR3 protein
TRBJ2-2 | TRBV5-1 | CASSNTGTGELFF
TRBJ2-1 | TRBV7-2 | CASRRSGSPNEQFF
TRBJ1-1 | TRBV9 | CASSVAGRNTEAFF
TRBJ1-1 | TRBV5-1 | CASSGWGRATEAFF
TRBJ2-3 | TRBV4-1 | CASSQALIYTDTQYF
TRBJ1-4 | TRBV6-5 | CASRDDRNTGELFF
TRBJ2-1 | TRBV11-2 | CASSWGTSGNYNEQFF
TRBJ1-1 | TRBV7-3 | CASSYQANTEAFF
TRBJ2-7 | TRBV6-5 | CASSGGGEEAYEQYF
TRBJ1-5 | TRBV28 | CASWTGSGSASNQPQHF
TRBJ1-5 | TRBV28 | CASSLSGGPLNQPQHF
TRBJ2-5 | TRBV7-2 | CASSLAGRTQYF
TRBJ2-2 | TRBV7-9 | CASSLPRGYTGELFF
TRBJ1-1 | TRBV2 | CASLRNTEAFF
TRBJ2-2 | TRBV25-1 | CASSDPTGGVANTGELFF
TRBJ2-2 | TRBV29-1 | CSASPGGGELFF
TRBJ1-4 | TRBV6-6 | CASSRDRGNEKLFF
TRBJ2-3 | TRBV29-1 | CSVTGLVLDTQYF
TRBJ2-3 | TRBV30 | CAWSPPSTDTQYF
TRBJ2-4 | TRBV30 | CAWSVGGAKNIQYF
TRBJ1-2 | TRBV6-5 | CASSADARRNGYTF
TRBJ1-1 | TRBV15 | CATSRDKQGRAGRNTEAFF